These 13 T cell receptor beta chains came from one sample sequenced in a study of T cell repertoires in cytomegalovirus infection. In TCRdb, the reads were re-called with MiXCR into one record per CDR3 protein. Of 150,000 to 190,000 distinct CDR3 sequences listed, roughly a quarter are singletons. The sequenced sample was PBMCs. These receptors were taken from a human donor in good health (CMV status not recorded). Some clones in this sample may be carry-over from other donors' samples.

The chain couples TRBV24-1 to TRBJ2-5; tentatively, D is TRBD1 or TRBD2 (5 bases each). In germline, CDR1 is KGHDR, CDR2 SFDVKD. There are 16 residues in the CDR3. Trimming removed 1 base at V and 1 base at J, with 12 bases between. CDR3 nucleotides: TGTGCCACCAGTGATTTAGGGGATGCGGGCCAAGAGACCCAGTACTTC. Its translation is CATSDLGDAGQETQYF.

The rearrangement uses TRBV19 and TRBJ2-7; D could derive from TRBD1 or TRBD2 (5 bases each). The length of the CDR3 is 13 residues. The V gene lost 10 bases and the J gene lost 2 bases, with 15 bases spanning the gap. Germline V CDR1 and CDR2: LNHDA, SQIVND (reference sequence). CDR3 nucleotide sequence: TGTGCCACCGCTGGGACGCCTACCTACGAGCAGTACTTC. Translating it yields CATAGTPTYEQYF.

This clonotype appeared a few times. The chain couples TRBV15 to TRBJ2-1, with 12 bases matching TRBD2. V was clipped by 0 bases and J by 7 bases; unmatched bases: 4. This CDR3 spans 16 amino acids. The germline CDR1 and CDR2 sequences are LNHNV and YYDKDF (reference sequence). In DNA form, the CDR3 reads TGTGCCACCAGCAGAGAACTAGCGGGAGGTGGTAATGAGCAGTTCTTC. Translation: CATSRELAGGGNEQFF.

This clonotype appeared a few times. This sequence joins TRBV5-1 and TRBJ1-1; 9 bases match TRBD1. The CDR3 consists of 18 residues. V gave up 4 bases and J gave up 0 bases; unmatched junction bases: 13. From germline, CDR1 is SGHRS and CDR2 YFSETQ. The CDR3 DNA reads as TGCGCCAGCAGCCCCGCTCGGGGACAGGGATACGTGAACACTGAAGCTTTCTTT. As protein: CASSPARGQGYVNTEAFF.

The V and J genes are TRBV6-1 and TRBJ2-1; no firm D call. The V and J ends lost 4 bases and 15 bases respectively, with 25 bases between them. The germline V gene has CDR1 MNHNS and CDR2 SASEGT. The CDR3 loop spans 15 amino acids. CDR3 region: CASSGGAFDGSLPFF. Written as DNA, the CDR3 is TGTGCCAGCAGTGGAGGTGCCTTTGATGGTAGTTTGCCGTTCTTC.

Of note for this clonotype: The junction differs from germline at one of its ends, possibly a read error. CDR3 sequence (DNA): TGTGCCGGCAGCTTAACGGGAGAAAGCTACGTGCAGTACTTC. Protein sequence: CAGSLTGESYVQYF. The chain employs TRBV11-2 and TRBJ2-7; a weak D match, TRBD2 (6 bases). Germline V gene sequence: CDR1 SGHAT, CDR2 FQNNGV. The CDR3 loop spans 14 amino acids.

The CDR3 region is CASSEPGFTEAFF. In nucleotides, the CDR3 is TGTGCCAGCAGTGAACCAGGATTCACTGAAGCTTTCTTT. This chain connects TRBV6-2 or TRBV6-3 to TRBJ1-1; D gene uncertain. This CDR3 has 13 amino acids. CDR1 MNHEY and CDR2 SVGEGT come from the germline V gene. The germline V and J ends were trimmed by 5 bases and 4 bases, with 11 bases remaining between them.

The chain recombines TRBV27 with TRBJ1-1; D call uncertain. V dropped 6 bases and J dropped 4 bases, with 18 bases sitting between them. CDR1 is MNHEY, CDR2 SMNVEV, per germline (reference sequence). This CDR3 spans 15 amino acids. This CDR3 is CASSELAGRFTEAFF. For the CDR3, the DNA is TGTGCCAGCAGCGAATTGGCAGGAAGGTTCACTGAAGCTTTCTTT.

This chain uses TRBV7-9 with TRBJ2-3, with D possibly TRBD2 on 6 matching bases. The germline CDR1 and CDR2 sequences are SEHNR and FQNEAQ (reference sequence). V dropped 8 bases and J dropped 0 bases, with 15 bases sitting between them. This CDR3 has 15 residues. CDR3 DNA sequence: TGTGCCAGCGGTCAACTAGGGAGGAGCACAGATACGCAGTATTTT. This sequence encodes CASGQLGRSTDTQYF.

The rearrangement links TRBV20-1 to TRBJ1-4; 8 bases are shared with TRBD1. V trimming: 5 bases; J trimming: 8 bases; junction bases outside the gene matches: 1. The germline V gene has CDR1 DFQATT and CDR2 SNEGSKA (reference sequence). This CDR3 spans 11 amino acids. CDR3 region: CSAWTGEKLFF. The CDR3 DNA reads as TGCAGTGCTTGGACAGGGGAAAAACTGTTTTTT.

The chain uses TRBV9 and TRBJ2-1; no clear D. The CDR3 totals 11 residues. Germline V CDR1 and CDR2: SGDLS, YYNGEE. Trimming removed 5 bases at V and 8 bases at J, with 8 bases between. CDR3 coding DNA: TGTGCCAGCAGTAGAGTGGATGAGCAGTTCTTC. Amino acids: CASSRVDEQFF. The variable domain in full, completed from reference TRBV9 and TRBJ2-1, reads DSGVTQTPKHLITATGQRVTLRCSPRSGDLSVYWYQQSLDQGLQFLIQYYNGEERAKGNILERFSAQQFPDLHSELNLSSLELGDSALYFCASSRVDEQFFGPGTRLTVL.

This chain connects TRBV7-3 to TRBJ2-3, with TRBD2 matching 9 bases. The CDR3 runs to 16 residues. With 2 bases clipped from V and 4 bases from J, the junction kept 7 bases outside the gene matches. From germline, CDR1 is SGHTA and CDR2 FQGTGA. CDR3 DNA sequence: TGTGCCAGCAGCTTATTCGCGGGGGGGCCCTCAGATACGCAGTATTTT. Protein sequence: CASSLFAGGPSDTQYF.

The chain carries TRBV6-6 and TRBJ1-6; 7 bases are shared with TRBD1. Trimming at V came to 5 bases and at J to 8 bases, leaving 9 bases not matched to a gene. The V gene's germline CDR1 is MNHNY and CDR2 SVGAGI (reference sequence). The CDR3 consists of 15 residues. CDR3: CASSQLGQADSPLHF. Written as DNA, the CDR3 is TGTGCCAGCAGTCAACTCGGACAGGCCGATTCACCCCTCCACTTT.